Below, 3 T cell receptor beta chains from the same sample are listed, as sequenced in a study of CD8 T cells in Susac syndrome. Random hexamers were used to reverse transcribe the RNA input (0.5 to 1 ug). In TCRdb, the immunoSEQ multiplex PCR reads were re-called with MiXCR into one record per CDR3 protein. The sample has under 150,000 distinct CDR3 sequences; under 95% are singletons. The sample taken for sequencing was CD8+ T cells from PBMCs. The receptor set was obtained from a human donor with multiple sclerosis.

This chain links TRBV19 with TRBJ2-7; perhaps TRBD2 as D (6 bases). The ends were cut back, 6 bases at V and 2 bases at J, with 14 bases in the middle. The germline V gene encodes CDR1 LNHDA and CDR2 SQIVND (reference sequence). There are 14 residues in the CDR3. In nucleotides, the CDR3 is TGTGCCAGTAGCCCTCTGGGAGGACCCTACGAGCAGTACTTC. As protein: CASSPLGGPYEQYF.

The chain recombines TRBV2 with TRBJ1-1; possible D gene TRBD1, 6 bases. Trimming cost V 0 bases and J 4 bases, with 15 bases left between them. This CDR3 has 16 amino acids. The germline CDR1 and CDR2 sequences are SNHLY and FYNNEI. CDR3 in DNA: TGTGCCAGCAGTGAAGCGCGGTCAGGGGTTGGCACTGAAGCTTTCTTT. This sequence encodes CASSEARSGVGTEAFF. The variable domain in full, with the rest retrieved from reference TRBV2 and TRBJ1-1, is EPEVTQTPSHQVTQMGQEVILRCVPISNHLYFYWYRQILGQKVEFLVSFYNNEISEKSEIFDDQFSVERPDGSNFTLKIRSTKLEDSAMYFCASSEARSGVGTEAFFGQGTRLTVV.

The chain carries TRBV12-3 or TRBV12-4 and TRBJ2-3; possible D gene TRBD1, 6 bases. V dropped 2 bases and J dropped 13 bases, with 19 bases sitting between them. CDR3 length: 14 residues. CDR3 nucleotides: TGTGCCAGCAGTTTAAGGGACACCCACTTCGACAAGTATTTT. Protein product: CASSLRDTHFDKYF.